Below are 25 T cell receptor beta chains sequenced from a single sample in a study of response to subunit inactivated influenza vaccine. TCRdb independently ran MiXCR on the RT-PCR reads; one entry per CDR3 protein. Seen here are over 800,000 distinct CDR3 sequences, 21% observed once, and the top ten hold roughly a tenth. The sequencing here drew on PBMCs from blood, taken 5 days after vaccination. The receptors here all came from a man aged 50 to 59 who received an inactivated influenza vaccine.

CDR3 sequence (DNA): TGTGCCAGCAGCTTGGAGGTGGGCACAGATACGCAGTATTTT. Protein: CASSLEVGTDTQYF. The chain uses TRBV5-4 and TRBJ2-3; D is ambiguous. V was pared by 0 bases and J by 1 base, with 6 bases between. Germline V CDR1 and CDR2: SGHNT, YYREEE (reference sequence). The CDR3 sequence is 14 residues long.

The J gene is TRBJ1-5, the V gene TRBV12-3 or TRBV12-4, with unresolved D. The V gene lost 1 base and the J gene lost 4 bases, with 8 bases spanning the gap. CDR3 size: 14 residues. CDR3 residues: CASSLVGRNQPQHF. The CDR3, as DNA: TGTGCCAGCAGTTTAGTCGGCAGAAATCAGCCCCAGCATTTT.

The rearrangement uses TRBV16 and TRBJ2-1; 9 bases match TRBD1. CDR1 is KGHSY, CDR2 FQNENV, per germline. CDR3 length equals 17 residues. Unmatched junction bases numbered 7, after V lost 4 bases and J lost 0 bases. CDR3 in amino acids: CASSPTGGANSYNEQFF. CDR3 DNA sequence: TGTGCCAGCAGCCCCACAGGGGGCGCAAACTCCTACAATGAGCAGTTCTTC.

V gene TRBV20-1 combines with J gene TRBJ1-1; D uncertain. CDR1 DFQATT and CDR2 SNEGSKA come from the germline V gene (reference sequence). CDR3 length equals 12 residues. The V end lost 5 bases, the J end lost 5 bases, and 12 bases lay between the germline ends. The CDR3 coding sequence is TGCAGTGCTTACCGGGGAGAAACTGAAGCTTTCTTT. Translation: CSAYRGETEAFF.

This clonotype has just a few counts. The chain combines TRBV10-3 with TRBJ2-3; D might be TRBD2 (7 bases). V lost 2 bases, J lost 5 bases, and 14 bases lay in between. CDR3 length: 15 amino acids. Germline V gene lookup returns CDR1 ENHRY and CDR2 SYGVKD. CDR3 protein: CAISEGGGAGDTQYF. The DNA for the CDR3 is TGTGCCATCAGTGAGGGTGGGGGGGCCGGAGATACGCAGTATTTT.

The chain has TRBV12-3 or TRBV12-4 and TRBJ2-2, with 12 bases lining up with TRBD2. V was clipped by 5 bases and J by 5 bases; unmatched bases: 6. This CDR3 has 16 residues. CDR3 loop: CASSETSGRGTGELFF. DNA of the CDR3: TGTGCCAGCAGTGAGACTAGCGGGAGAGGAACCGGGGAGCTGTTTTTT.

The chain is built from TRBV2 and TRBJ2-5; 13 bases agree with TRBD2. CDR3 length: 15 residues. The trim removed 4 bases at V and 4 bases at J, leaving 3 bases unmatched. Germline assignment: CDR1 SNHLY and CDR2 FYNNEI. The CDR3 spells CASSGTSGGAETQYF. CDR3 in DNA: TGTGCCAGCAGTGGAACTAGCGGGGGGGCAGAGACCCAGTACTTC.

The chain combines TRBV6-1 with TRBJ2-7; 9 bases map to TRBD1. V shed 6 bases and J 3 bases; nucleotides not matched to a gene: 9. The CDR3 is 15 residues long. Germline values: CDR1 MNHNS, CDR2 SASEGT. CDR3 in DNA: TGTGCCAGCAGGTTCGGGACAGGGACTTACTACGAGCAGTACTTC. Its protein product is CASRFGTGTYYEQYF.

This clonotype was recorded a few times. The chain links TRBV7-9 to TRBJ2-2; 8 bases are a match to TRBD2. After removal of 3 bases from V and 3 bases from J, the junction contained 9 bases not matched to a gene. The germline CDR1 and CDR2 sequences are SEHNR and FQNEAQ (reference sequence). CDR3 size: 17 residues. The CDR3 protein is CASSFGREVKDTGELFF. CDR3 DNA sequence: TGTGCCAGCAGCTTCGGGCGGGAGGTGAAGGACACCGGGGAGCTGTTTTTT.

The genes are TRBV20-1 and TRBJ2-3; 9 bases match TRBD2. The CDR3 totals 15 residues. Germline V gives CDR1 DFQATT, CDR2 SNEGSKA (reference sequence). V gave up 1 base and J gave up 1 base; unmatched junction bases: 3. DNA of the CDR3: TGCAGTGCTAGAGTACAGCGGGGGGGCACAGATACGCAGTATTTT. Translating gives CSARVQRGGTDTQYF.

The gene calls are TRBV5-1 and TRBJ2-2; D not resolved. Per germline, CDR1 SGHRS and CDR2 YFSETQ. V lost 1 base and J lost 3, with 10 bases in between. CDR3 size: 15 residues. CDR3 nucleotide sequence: TGCGCCAGCAGCTTGAAATGGGGTCACACCGGGGAGCTGTTTTTT. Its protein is CASSLKWGHTGELFF.

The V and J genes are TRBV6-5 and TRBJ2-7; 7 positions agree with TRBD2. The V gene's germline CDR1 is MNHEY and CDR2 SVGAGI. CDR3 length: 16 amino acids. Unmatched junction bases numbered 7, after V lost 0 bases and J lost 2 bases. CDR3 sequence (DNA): TGTGCCAGCAGTTACTCGGGTAGCGGGCGCCCCTACGAGCAGTACTTC. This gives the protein CASSYSGSGRPYEQYF.

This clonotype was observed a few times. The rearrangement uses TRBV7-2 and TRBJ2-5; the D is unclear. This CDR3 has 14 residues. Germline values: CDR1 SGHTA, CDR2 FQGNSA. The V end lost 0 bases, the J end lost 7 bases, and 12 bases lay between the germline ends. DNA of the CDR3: TGTGCCAGCAGCTTAGCTGGGCCCCTGGGGACCCAGTACTTC. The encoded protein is CASSLAGPLGTQYF.

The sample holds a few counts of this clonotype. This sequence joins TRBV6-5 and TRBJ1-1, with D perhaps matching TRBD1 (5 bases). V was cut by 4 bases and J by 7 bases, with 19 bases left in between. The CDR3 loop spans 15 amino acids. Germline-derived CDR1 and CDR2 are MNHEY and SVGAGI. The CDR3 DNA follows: TGTGCCAGCAGTTCTCTTTCCGGCAGGGTAGATGAAGCTTTCTTT. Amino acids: CASSSLSGRVDEAFF.

The CDR3 here is CASSQEGADGYNSPLHF. DNA for the CDR3: TGTGCCAGCAGCCAAGAAGGAGCGGACGGCTATAATTCACCCCTCCACTTT. The V and J genes are TRBV4-2 and TRBJ1-6; D gene ambiguous. This CDR3 has 17 amino acids. Trimming took 0 bases from V and 3 from J, leaving 12 bases between them. Germline V CDR1 and CDR2: LGHNA, YNFKEQ.

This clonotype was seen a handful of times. The DNA for the CDR3 is TGTGCCAGCAGCTTCAACCCTCAGGGTACGGGGGATACGCAGTATTTT. Translated, it gives CASSFNPQGTGDTQYF. V gene TRBV11-2 combines with J gene TRBJ2-3; tentatively, D is TRBD1 or TRBD2 (5 bases each). V was cut by 3 bases and J by 6 bases, with 19 bases left in between. Germline V gives CDR1 SGHAT, CDR2 FQNNGV. The CDR3 extends over 16 amino acids.

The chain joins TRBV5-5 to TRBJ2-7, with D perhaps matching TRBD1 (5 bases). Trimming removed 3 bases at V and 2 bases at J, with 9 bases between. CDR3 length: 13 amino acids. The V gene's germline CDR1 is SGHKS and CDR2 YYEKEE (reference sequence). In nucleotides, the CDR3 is TGTGCCAGCAGCTCCCCGGACACCTACGAGCAGTACTTC. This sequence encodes CASSSPDTYEQYF.

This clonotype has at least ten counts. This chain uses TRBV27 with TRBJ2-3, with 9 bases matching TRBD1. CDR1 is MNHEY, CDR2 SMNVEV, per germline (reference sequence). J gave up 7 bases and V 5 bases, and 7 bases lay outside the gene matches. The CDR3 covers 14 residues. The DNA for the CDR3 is TGTGCCAGCAGTAGGACAGGGGAGGGCAATACGCAGTATTTT. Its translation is CASSRTGEGNTQYF.

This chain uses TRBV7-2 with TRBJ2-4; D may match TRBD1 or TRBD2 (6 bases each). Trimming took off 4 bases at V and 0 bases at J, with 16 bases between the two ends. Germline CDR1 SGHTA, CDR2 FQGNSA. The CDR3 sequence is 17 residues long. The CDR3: CASSYGGGGLAKNIQYF. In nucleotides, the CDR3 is TGTGCCAGCAGCTACGGAGGGGGAGGACTAGCCAAAAACATTCAGTACTTC.

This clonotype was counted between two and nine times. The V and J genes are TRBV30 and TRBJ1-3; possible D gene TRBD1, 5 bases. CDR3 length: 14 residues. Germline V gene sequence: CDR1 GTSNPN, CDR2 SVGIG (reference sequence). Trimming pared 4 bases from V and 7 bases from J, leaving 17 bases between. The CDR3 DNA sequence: TGTGCCTGGACCGACAGTTTCTGGTGGAACACCATATATTTT. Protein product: CAWTDSFWWNTIYF.

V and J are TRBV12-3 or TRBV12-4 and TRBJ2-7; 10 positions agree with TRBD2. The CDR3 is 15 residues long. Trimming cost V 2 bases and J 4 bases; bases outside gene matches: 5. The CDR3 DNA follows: TGTGCCAGCAGTTTAAGCGGGGGGGCAGGGTACGAGCAGTACTTC. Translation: CASSLSGGAGYEQYF.

The CDR3 region is CASSSNGGPPWEQFF. CDR3 in DNA: TGTGCCAGCAGCTCTAATGGTGGACCCCCGTGGGAGCAGTTCTTC. The J gene is TRBJ2-1, the V gene TRBV7-2; no reliable D call. With 4 bases removed from V and 10 bases from J, the gap between germline ends came to 20 bases. This CDR3 contains 15 residues. Germline V gene lookup returns CDR1 SGHTA and CDR2 FQGNSA. Supplemented by reference TRBV7-2 and TRBJ2-1, the full variable domain reads GAGVSQSPSNKVTEKGKDVELRCDPISGHTALYWYRQSLGQGLEFLIYFQGNSAPDKSGLPSDRFSAERTGGSVSTLTIQRTQQEDSAVYLCASSSNGGPPWEQFFGPGTRLTVL.

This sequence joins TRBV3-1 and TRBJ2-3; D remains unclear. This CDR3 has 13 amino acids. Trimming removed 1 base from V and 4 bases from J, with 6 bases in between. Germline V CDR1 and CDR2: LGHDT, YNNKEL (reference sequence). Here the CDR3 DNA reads TGTGCCAGCAGCCAAGTCGCCTCAGATACGCAGTATTTT. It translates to CASSQVASDTQYF.

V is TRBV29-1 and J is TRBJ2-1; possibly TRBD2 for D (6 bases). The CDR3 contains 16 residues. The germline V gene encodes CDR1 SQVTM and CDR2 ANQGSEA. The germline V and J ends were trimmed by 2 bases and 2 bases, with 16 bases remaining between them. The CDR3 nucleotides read TGCAGCGTTGAAAGTGGGAGGACCCAGACCTACAATGAGCAGTTCTTC. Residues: CSVESGRTQTYNEQFF.

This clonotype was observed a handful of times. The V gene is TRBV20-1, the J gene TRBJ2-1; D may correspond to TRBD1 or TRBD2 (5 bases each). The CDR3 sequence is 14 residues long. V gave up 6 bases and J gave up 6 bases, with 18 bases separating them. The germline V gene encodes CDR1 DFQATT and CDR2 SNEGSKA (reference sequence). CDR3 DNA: TGCAGTGCCAGGGTGAGGGACCCATTCAATGAGCAGTTCTTC. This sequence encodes CSARVRDPFNEQFF.